These 25 T cell receptor beta chains came from one sample sequenced in a study of blood T cell repertoires in COVID-19. Generated by immunoSEQ multiplex PCR, the TCRdb table keeps only in-frame clones and is missing some. Of 100,000 to 150,000 clones listed, around 85% are singletons. The specimen was peripheral blood. The receptors shown here come from a man aged 30 to 45 with COVID-19, enrolled during active disease.

The chain has TRBV4-1 and TRBJ1-3; D not certain. V dropped 1 base and J dropped 2 bases, with 15 bases sitting between them. In germline, CDR1 is MGHRA, CDR2 YSYEKL. This CDR3 has 17 amino acids. The CDR3 nucleotides are TGCGCCAGCAGCCAAGGGAGCCGTTCACGGCCTGGAAACACCATATATTTT. It yields the protein CASSQGSRSRPGNTIYF.

The chain is built from TRBV18 and TRBJ1-5, with TRBD1 matching over 10 bases. The V and J ends lost 5 bases and 1 base, in that order; junction bases with no gene match: 5. The CDR3 runs to 16 residues. Germline V CDR1 and CDR2: KGHSH, LQKENI. In DNA form, the CDR3 reads TGTGCCAGCTCAGAGAGGGACAGGGGCAGCAATCAGCCCCAGCATTTT. Its protein product is CASSERDRGSNQPQHF.

V and J are TRBV7-2 and TRBJ2-2; D call uncertain. Germline values: CDR1 SGHTA, CDR2 FQGNSA. V gave up 2 bases and J gave up 2 bases, with 6 bases separating them. The CDR3 totals 14 residues. The CDR3 region is CASSLSYNTGELFF. Here the CDR3 DNA reads TGTGCCAGCAGCTTAAGCTACAACACCGGGGAGCTGTTTTTT.

The V call is TRBV9, the J call TRBJ1-2; D is possibly TRBD1 (5 bases). This CDR3 comprises 12 residues. V was shortened by 7 bases and J by 3 bases, with 10 bases between the two germline ends. Germline-derived CDR1 and CDR2 are SGDLS and YYNGEE. CDR3 bases: TGTGCCAGCCTCGCCAGGGACTATGGCTACACCTTC. Protein sequence: CASLARDYGYTF. Full variable domain (remainder filled in from reference TRBV9 and TRBJ1-2): DSGVTQTPKHLITATGQRVTLRCSPRSGDLSVYWYQQSLDQGLQFLIQYYNGEERAKGNILERFSAQQFPDLHSELNLSSLELGDSALYFCASLARDYGYTFGSGTRLTVV.

This clone was detected only once. The V and J genes are TRBV11-2 and TRBJ2-7, with TRBD2 identical over 8 bases. After removal of 5 bases from V and 4 bases from J, the junction contained 10 bases not matched to a gene. Germline CDR1 SGHAT, CDR2 FQNNGV. CDR3 length equals 15 residues. CDR3 protein: CASSPDTGGPYEQYF. The CDR3 nucleotides read TGTGCCAGCAGCCCCGACACGGGAGGGCCGTACGAGCAGTACTTC.

The rearrangement joins TRBV11-2 to TRBJ1-1; TRBD1 aligns across 10 bases. Germline CDR1 reads SGHAT; CDR2 reads FQNNGV. J gave up 7 bases and V 5 bases, and 10 bases lay outside the gene matches. The CDR3 has 15 amino acids. CDR3: CASSPRPGTGVEAFF. CDR3 DNA: TGTGCCAGCAGCCCCCGTCCCGGGACAGGGGTTGAAGCTTTCTTT.

V gene TRBV30 combines with J gene TRBJ2-3; 8 positions match TRBD2. This CDR3 region has 15 residues. Germline CDR1 is GTSNPN and CDR2 is SVGIG (reference sequence). With V trimmed by 2 bases and J by 2 bases, 6 bases remained unmatched. The CDR3 sequence: CAWSSISGATDTQYF. The CDR3 nucleotides are TGTGCCTGGAGTAGCATTAGCGGGGCCACAGATACGCAGTATTTT.

The chain employs TRBV10-3 and TRBJ1-2, with TRBD1 matching 7 bases. Trimming removed 5 bases from V and 5 bases from J; junction bases left unmatched: 8. Germline loops: CDR1 ENHRY, CDR2 SYGVKD. The CDR3 runs 14 residues. In DNA form, the CDR3 reads TGTGCCATCAGTCCGGGACAGATTCTATATGGCTACACCTTC. Translating it yields CAISPGQILYGYTF.

This clone was detected a few times. The chain is built from TRBV11-1 and TRBJ2-5; tentative D call: TRBD1 (5 bases). The CDR3 spans 14 residues. CDR1 is SGHAT, CDR2 FQDESV, per germline (reference sequence). Trimming stripped 5 bases from V and 2 bases from J, with 12 bases between. The CDR3 DNA reads TGTGCCAGCAGCCAACGACAGTGGCAAGAGACCCAGTACTTC. It translates to CASSQRQWQETQYF.

The rearrangement joins TRBV29-1 to TRBJ2-1; 7 positions agree with TRBD2. Unmatched junction bases numbered 11, after V lost 2 bases and J lost 7 bases. The CDR3 contains 15 residues. Germline loops: CDR1 SQVTM, CDR2 ANQGSEA. CDR3 sequence reads: CSVEKLSGGGNEQFF. The DNA of the CDR3 is TGCAGCGTTGAAAAGCTGTCGGGGGGTGGGAATGAGCAGTTCTTC.

This clone was counted only a few times. The V gene is TRBV7-9, the J gene TRBJ1-6; a weak D match, TRBD1 (5 bases). This CDR3 spans 15 amino acids. The V gene's germline CDR1 is SEHNR and CDR2 FQNEAQ (reference sequence). V lost 5 bases and J 6 bases, leaving 14 bases between the germline ends. Here the CDR3 reads CASSPVGEGNSPLHF. CDR3 nucleotides: TGTGCCAGCAGCCCAGTAGGGGAGGGTAATTCACCCCTCCACTTT.

The table lists this clone with a count of one. This chain links TRBV6-6 with TRBJ1-6, with a tentative D call TRBD1 (6 bases). Germline values: CDR1 MNHNY, CDR2 SVGAGI (reference sequence). The V end was cut by 7 bases, the J end by 7 bases, with 17 bases between. The CDR3 loop spans 15 amino acids. This CDR3 is CASTPDSHFNSPLHF. CDR3 coding DNA: TGTGCCAGCACCCCGGACAGTCATTTCAATTCACCCCTCCACTTT.

A word on this clone: An end of the junction does not agree with germline; a read error may underlie this. The chain employs TRBV3-1 (or the pseudogene TRBV3-2) and TRBJ1-3; D not certain. Germline CDR1 and CDR2: LGHDT and YNNKEL (reference sequence). The CDR3 is 12 amino acids. The CDR3 loop reads CASSQDPGLMNF. In DNA, the CDR3 is TGTGCCAGCAGCCAAGATCCAGGTCTTATGAATTTT.

In its sample, this clone was seen a few times. Other nucleotide sequences from this sample produce the same CDR3. The chain links TRBV30 to TRBJ1-3; no firm D call. V was trimmed by 0 bases and J by 1 base, leaving 4 bases between them. The CDR3 has 13 amino acids. Per the germline V gene, CDR1 is GTSNPN and CDR2 is SVGIG (reference sequence). The CDR3 region has the DNA TGTGCCTGGAGTGTACAGTCTGGAAACACCATATATTTT. Translated: CAWSVQSGNTIYF.

The chain recombines TRBV28 with TRBJ1-1, with D unresolved. CDR1 and CDR2 (germline): MDHEN, SYDVKM. V lost 5 bases and J 0 bases, leaving 10 bases between the germline ends. The CDR3 loop spans 14 amino acids. This CDR3 is CASSELSMNTEAFF. CDR3 sequence (DNA): TGTGCCAGCAGTGAGTTATCAATGAACACTGAAGCTTTCTTT.

J is TRBJ2-7 and V is TRBV19; possible D gene TRBD1, 6 bases. The CDR3 length is 15 residues. Trimming removed 0 bases at V and 2 bases at J, with 11 bases between. Germline assignment: CDR1 LNHDA and CDR2 SQIVND (reference sequence). CDR3 DNA: TGTGCCAGTAGTATAGATCGGGGACACCCCTACGAGCAGTACTTC. This translates into CASSIDRGHPYEQYF.

This clone was detected only a few times. V is TRBV2 and J is TRBJ2-7, with 12 bases lining up with TRBD2. Germline values: CDR1 SNHLY, CDR2 FYNNEI. This CDR3 is built from 14 residues. Unmatched junction bases numbered 4, after V lost 3 bases and J lost 7 bases. CDR3 DNA: TGTGCCAGCAGTGAGCAAGGGACTAGCGGGGAGCAGTACTTC. Translation gives CASSEQGTSGEQYF.

The CDR3 DNA sequence: TGTGCCAGCTCACCACCGAGAAGGGGGCGCCCCGAATGGCGGACCTGGAACACTGAAGCTTTCTTT. It is translated as CASSPPRRGRPEWRTWNTEAFF. The V gene is TRBV18, the J gene TRBJ1-1, with 7 bases that match TRBD1. The ends lost 0 bases at V and 1 base at J; junction bases unmatched: 23. This CDR3 has 22 amino acids. Germline assignment: CDR1 KGHSH and CDR2 LQKENI.

This clone was seen a single time. This chain links TRBV18 with TRBJ1-2, with D hard to call. The CDR3 runs 11 residues. Germline loops: CDR1 KGHSH, CDR2 LQKENI. V dropped 5 bases and J dropped 8 bases, with 9 bases sitting between them. The CDR3 is CASSATRGYTF. The DNA of the CDR3 is TGTGCCAGCTCAGCAACACGCGGCTACACCTTC.

This clone was counted between two and nine times. The chain employs TRBV7-9 and TRBJ1-2; 7 nucleotides line up with TRBD1. Trimming at V came to 1 base and at J to 5 bases, leaving 7 bases not matched to a gene. Germline CDR1 is SEHNR and CDR2 is FQNEAQ (reference sequence). The CDR3 totals 15 residues. The CDR3 DNA reads as TGTGCCAGCAGCTTAGAGGGGGCGCTTAGGTATGGCTACACCTTC. Translated, it gives CASSLEGALRYGYTF.

A few counts support this clone. V is TRBV24-1 and J is TRBJ2-1, with 8 bases aligning to TRBD2. Germline V gene sequence: CDR1 KGHDR, CDR2 SFDVKD. This CDR3 region has 14 residues. V dropped 3 bases and J dropped 8; count of bases not matched to a gene: 5. CDR3 nucleotide sequence: TGTGCCACCAGTGATCGGACTAGCTTGGATGAGCAGTTCTTC. Amino acid sequence: CATSDRTSLDEQFF.

The CDR3 bases are TGTGCCACCAGCAGAGTACGGGCGGGAGTTGCAGATACGCAGTATTTT. This translates into CATSRVRAGVADTQYF. The rearrangement links TRBV15 to TRBJ2-3; 7 bases match TRBD2. In germline, CDR1 is LNHNV, CDR2 YYDKDF (reference sequence). This CDR3 is 16 amino acids long. The V gene end was trimmed by 1 base and the J gene end by 4 bases; junction bases not matched to a gene: 8.

This rearrangement joins TRBV3-1 (or the pseudogene TRBV3-2) to TRBJ2-3, with TRBD2 matching over 10 bases. Germline V CDR1 and CDR2: LGHDT, YNNKEL (reference sequence). With 4 bases clipped from V and 6 bases from J, the junction kept 7 bases outside the gene matches. The CDR3 has 15 residues. The CDR3 DNA reads TGTGCCAGCAGCCTTGAGCGGGGGGGCATCGATACGCAGTATTTT. This gives the protein CASSLERGGIDTQYF.

The chain recombines TRBV6-6 with TRBJ1-2; 10 bases fit TRBD1. V gave up 7 bases and J gave up 4 bases; unmatched junction bases: 9. Germline CDR1 and CDR2: MNHNY and SVGAGI (reference sequence). CDR3 length: 15 residues. The CDR3 region is CASNFGQGGGYGYTF. CDR3 sequence (DNA): TGTGCCAGCAATTTCGGACAGGGGGGTGGCTATGGCTACACCTTC.

This chain joins TRBV6-1 and TRBJ2-1, with TRBD1 identical over 7 bases. This CDR3 is built from 19 residues. CDR1 and CDR2 from the germline V gene are MNHNS and SASEGT. Unmatched junction bases numbered 17, after V lost 1 base and J lost 5 bases. CDR3 in DNA: TGTGCCAGCAGTGAAGGAGGGAAGGGGGCGCGACCCTTTGACAATGAGCAGTTCTTC. As protein: CASSEGGKGARPFDNEQFF.